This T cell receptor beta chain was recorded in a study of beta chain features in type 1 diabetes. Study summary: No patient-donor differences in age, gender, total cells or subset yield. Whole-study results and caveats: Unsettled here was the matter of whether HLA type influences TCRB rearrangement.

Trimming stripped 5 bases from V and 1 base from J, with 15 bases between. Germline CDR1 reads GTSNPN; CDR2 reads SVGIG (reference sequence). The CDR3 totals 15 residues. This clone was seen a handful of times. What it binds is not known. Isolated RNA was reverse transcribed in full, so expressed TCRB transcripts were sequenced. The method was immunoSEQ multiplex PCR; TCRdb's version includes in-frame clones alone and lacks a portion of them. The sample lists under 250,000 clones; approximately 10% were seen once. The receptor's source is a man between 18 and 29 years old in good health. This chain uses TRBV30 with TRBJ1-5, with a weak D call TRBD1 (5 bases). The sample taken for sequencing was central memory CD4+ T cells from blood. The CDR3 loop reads CAWGRGGASNQPQHF. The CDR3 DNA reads TGTGCCTGGGGCCGTGGGGGAGCGAGCAATCAGCCCCAGCATTTT.